Below, 27 T cell receptor beta chains from the same sample are listed, as sequenced in a study of T cell repertoires in aging, cancer and after chemotherapy. Peripheral blood genomic DNA, not sorted cells or RNA, was the template. A mixed TRB-A/B primer pool amplified rearranged TRB by multiplex touch-down PCR. MiXCR, applied by TCRdb to the multiplex PCR reads, yields one record per CDR3 protein. This sample yields 8,500 to 13,000 distinct CDR3 sequences, of which over 25% are seen a single time; around 3% belongs to the top ten. Sequences were obtained from blood. Receptor source: a human donor in good health.

This chain connects TRBV6-6 to TRBJ1-1, with 7 bases identical to TRBD1. The trim removed 5 bases at V and 3 bases at J, leaving 9 bases unmatched. The germline gives CDR1 MNHNY, CDR2 SVGAGI (reference sequence). The CDR3 spans 15 residues. The CDR3 coding sequence is TGTGCCAGCAGTCTCCCGGGCAGGGGGGACACTGAAGCTTTCTTT. Its protein product is CASSLPGRGDTEAFF.

The chain uses TRBV20-1 and TRBJ1-1; 10 nucleotides agree with TRBD1. Germline V gives CDR1 DFQATT, CDR2 SNEGSKA (reference sequence). Unmatched junction bases numbered 4, after V lost 8 bases and J lost 1 base. The CDR3 has 13 amino acids. CDR3 protein: CSIWDRGNTEAFF. In DNA, the CDR3 is TGCAGTATCTGGGACAGGGGGAACACTGAAGCTTTCTTT.

This chain joins TRBV11-1 and TRBJ2-3, with 15 nucleotides matching TRBD2. CDR1 is SGHAT and CDR2 is FQDESV in the germline V gene (reference sequence). CDR3 length: 22 residues. The V and J ends lost 1 base and 4 bases, in that order; junction bases with no gene match: 18. CDR3 DNA sequence: TGTGCCAGCAGCTTAGTAGGGGGGACTAGCGGGGGGCGGGTCCATGCACCAGATACGCAGTATTTT. Translated: CASSLVGGTSGGRVHAPDTQYF.

Only a few counts were recorded for this clonotype. The DNA for the CDR3 is TGTGCCAGCAGTTTAGGGCAGGTAAACATTCAGTACTTC. Residues: CASSLGQVNIQYF. This chain joins TRBV12-3 or TRBV12-4 and TRBJ2-4, with D unclear. The germline V and J ends were trimmed by 1 base and 6 bases, with 7 bases remaining between them. The CDR3 totals 13 residues.

The chain employs TRBV12-3 or TRBV12-4 and TRBJ2-7, with 7 bases lining up with TRBD1. V lost 5 bases and J lost 2; bases outside the gene matches: 6. The CDR3 spans 14 residues. The CDR3 region is CASSPRQGAYEQYF. The DNA of the CDR3 is TGTGCCAGCAGTCCTAGACAGGGCGCCTACGAGCAGTACTTC.

This chain links TRBV4-2 with TRBJ1-5; no definite D call. The length of the CDR3 is 17 residues. Germline V gives CDR1 LGHNA, CDR2 YNFKEQ. The V end was cut by 3 bases, the J end by 0 bases, with 15 bases between. CDR3 protein: CASSQEAGRSSNQPQHF. The CDR3, as DNA: TGTGCCAGCAGCCAGGAGGCGGGCCGTTCTAGCAATCAGCCCCAGCATTTT.

This clonotype ranks as medium-sized. The rearrangement links TRBV29-1 to TRBJ1-4, with a tentative D call TRBD1 (5 bases). V gave up 7 bases and J gave up 10 bases, with 22 bases separating them. The CDR3 spans 14 residues. Germline V gene data show CDR1 as SQVTM and CDR2 as ANQGSEA. This CDR3 is CSAQTVAGGGKLFF. The CDR3 bases are TGCAGCGCCCAGACGGTAGCAGGTGGGGGAAAACTGTTTTTT.

The chain has TRBV5-8 and TRBJ2-2; D is uncertain. This CDR3 has 12 amino acids. Germline CDR1 SGHTS, CDR2 YDEGEE. V was shortened by 2 bases and J by 2 bases, with 1 base between the two germline ends. The CDR3 DNA reads as TGTGCCAGCAGCTTCAACACCGGGGAGCTGTTTTTT. Amino acid sequence: CASSFNTGELFF.

This clonotype was seen just once. Compared with germline, one end of the junction differs, possibly owing to a read error. The chain joins TRBV4-2 to TRBJ1-4; D is ambiguous. Germline CDR1 and CDR2: LGHNA and YNFKEQ. CDR3 length: 15 residues. CDR3 protein: CASSHARGANEKLFF. The DNA of the CDR3 is TGCGCCAGCAGCCACGCCCGCGGGGCTAATGAAAAACTGTTTTTT.

The genes are TRBV6-6 and TRBJ1-2; D may be TRBD1 (6 bases). Germline V gene lookup returns CDR1 MNHNY and CDR2 SVGAGI (reference sequence). V was pared by 6 bases and J by 2 bases, with 13 bases between. The CDR3 covers 14 residues. The CDR3 protein is CASRRDTENYGYTF. The CDR3 region has the DNA TGTGCCAGCAGACGGGACACCGAGAACTATGGCTACACCTTC.

This clonotype is medium-sized (0.01 to 0.1%) by share. V is TRBV6-5 and J is TRBJ2-7; D could derive from TRBD1 or TRBD2 (5 bases each). V was pared by 0 bases and J by 3 bases, with 9 bases between. This CDR3 contains 14 residues. Germline V gives CDR1 MNHEY, CDR2 SVGAGI. As DNA, the CDR3 is TGTGCCAGCAGTTACTCACCAGGGAGCTACGAGCAGTACTTC. Translation: CASSYSPGSYEQYF.

V gene TRBV12-3 or TRBV12-4 combines with J gene TRBJ1-2, with 7 bases lining up with TRBD1. The CDR3 runs to 15 residues. The V segment lost 4 bases and the J segment 2 bases; nucleotides outside the gene matches: 7. Here the CDR3 DNA reads TGTGCCAGCAGTTACGGGACAGCGGGGAACTATGGCTACACCTTC. It translates to CASSYGTAGNYGYTF.

This clonotype has only a few counts. The chain joins TRBV18 to TRBJ2-2; 8 bases map to TRBD1. Losses at the gene ends were 3 bases for V and 1 base for J; bases not matched to a gene: 4. Germline lookup yields CDR1 KGHSH and CDR2 LQKENI. The CDR3 loop spans 16 amino acids. In DNA form, the CDR3 reads TGTGCCAGCTCACCGTGGGGACAGGAGAACACCGGGGAGCTGTTTTTT. Translation: CASSPWGQENTGELFF.

This clonotype was seen a few times. V gene TRBV6-5 combines with J gene TRBJ1-1; D not resolved. From germline, CDR1 is MNHEY and CDR2 SVGAGI. CDR3 length equals 16 residues. Deletions cut 5 bases from V and 4 bases from J, with 20 bases between. Written as DNA, the CDR3 is TGTGCCAGCAGTGAGCCCTCAAGCGGACGAGTCACTGAAGCTTTCTTT. Its protein is CASSEPSSGRVTEAFF.

This clonotype was picked up a small number of times. The V and J genes are TRBV6-6 and TRBJ2-1; 10 bases map to TRBD2. The CDR3 extends over 14 amino acids. Trimming cost V 4 bases and J 4 bases; bases outside gene matches: 1. Germline CDR1 is MNHNY and CDR2 is SVGAGI (reference sequence). CDR3 protein: CASSSSGRYNEQFF. The CDR3 coding sequence is TGTGCCAGCAGTTCTAGCGGGAGATACAATGAGCAGTTCTTC.

This clonotype was seen more than once but under ten times. This chain uses TRBV13 with TRBJ2-7; 7 bases are a match to TRBD1. CDR3 length equals 16 residues. CDR1 is PRHDT, CDR2 FYEKMQ, per germline (reference sequence). V shed 0 bases, J shed 2 bases, and the junction held 7 bases outside the gene matches. In DNA form, the CDR3 reads TGTGCCAGCAGCTTAGGATTACAGGGGCCCACCTACGAGCAGTACTTC. Its protein is CASSLGLQGPTYEQYF.

As DNA, the CDR3 is TGTGCCAGCAGCACTGGGATCGGTGGTTACTATGGCTACACCTTC. Its translation is CASSTGIGGYYGYTF. The rearrangement uses TRBV12-3 or TRBV12-4 and TRBJ1-2; D call uncertain. The CDR3 contains 15 residues. V gave up 6 bases and J gave up 3 bases, with 17 bases separating them.

This chain links TRBV24-1 with TRBJ2-7; possible D gene TRBD1, 6 bases. Germline CDR1 and CDR2: KGHDR and SFDVKD. CDR3 length equals 14 residues. The ends were cut back, 8 bases at V and 1 base at J, with 14 bases in the middle. The CDR3 DNA reads as TGTGCCACCACCCTCCGGACAGCGTCCTACGAGCAGTACTTC. It specifies CATTLRTASYEQYF.

This chain links TRBV7-2 with TRBJ2-7; a possible D gene is TRBD1 (5 bases). The V gene lost 2 bases and the J gene lost 5 bases, with 10 bases spanning the gap. CDR3 length: 13 amino acids. The germline gives CDR1 SGHTA, CDR2 FQGNSA. CDR3 nucleotide sequence: TGTGCCAGCAGCTTAAGCAGGGCCAACGAGCAGTACTTC. This gives the protein CASSLSRANEQYF.

The J gene is TRBJ1-6, the V gene TRBV11-3; 7 bases are a match to TRBD1. Losses at the gene ends were 7 bases for V and 8 bases for J; bases not matched to a gene: 2. Germline lookup yields CDR1 SGHNT and CDR2 YENEEA. This CDR3 is 12 amino acids long. CDR3 protein: CASKGQDSPLHF. Written as DNA, the CDR3 is TGTGCCAGCAAAGGACAGGATTCACCCCTCCACTTT.

This clonotype was counted only a few times. The J gene is TRBJ2-5, the V gene TRBV19; 10 bases match TRBD1. Germline V gives CDR1 LNHDA, CDR2 SQIVND (reference sequence). The CDR3 covers 16 residues. The V segment lost 6 bases and the J segment 5 bases; nucleotides outside the gene matches: 12. The CDR3 DNA reads as TGTGCCAGTAGCCGCGAGGGACAGGGGAGGGATGAGACCCAGTACTTC. Amino acid sequence: CASSREGQGRDETQYF.

This clonotype is medium-sized in the sample. The rearrangement uses TRBV6-2 or TRBV6-3 and TRBJ2-5; a weak D match, TRBD1 (7 bases). V was cut by 6 bases and J by 4 bases, with 21 bases left in between. CDR1 is MNHEY, CDR2 SVGEGT, per germline. The CDR3 contains 16 residues. The CDR3 protein is CASSDTGEVFRETQYF. The CDR3 DNA sequence: TGTGCCAGCAGCGATACAGGGGAGGTATTCCGAGAGACCCAGTACTTC.

This clonotype was seen a few times. The V call is TRBV6-2 or TRBV6-3, the J call TRBJ1-5; D gene ambiguous. Trimming pared 2 bases from V and 3 bases from J, leaving 11 bases between. This CDR3 comprises 15 residues. Looked up from germline, CDR1 is MNHEY and CDR2 is SVGEGT. DNA for the CDR3: TGTGCCAGCAGTTACGAGCAGGCCACCAATCAGCCCCAGCATTTT. Translated: CASSYEQATNQPQHF.

The table lists this clonotype with a few counts. V usage is TRBV30 and J usage is TRBJ2-7; maybe TRBD2 (6 bases). Trimming cost V 5 bases and J 2 bases, with 13 bases left between them. Germline-derived CDR1 and CDR2 are GTSNPN and SVGIG (reference sequence). The CDR3 spans 13 residues. The CDR3 region is CAWERANTYEQYF. CDR3 sequence (DNA): TGTGCCTGGGAGCGGGCGAATACCTACGAGCAGTACTTC.

Relative to its sample, this clonotype is medium-sized. The rearrangement links TRBV5-4 to TRBJ2-3, with D maybe TRBD1 (6 bases). The CDR3 contains 13 residues. With 3 bases removed from V and 3 bases from J, the gap between germline ends came to 8 bases. Germline V gene data show CDR1 as SGHNT and CDR2 as YYREEE (reference sequence). The CDR3 region is CASSSTGTDTQYF. CDR3 DNA sequence: TGTGCCAGCAGCTCAACAGGGACAGATACGCAGTATTTT.

CDR3 DNA: TGTGCCAGCAGTTTAAGGGGCACGGGAGGCACTGAAGCTTTCTTT. This encodes CASSLRGTGGTEAFF. The chain uses TRBV12-3 or TRBV12-4 and TRBJ1-1, with a possible D match to TRBD1 (5 bases). CDR3 length: 15 amino acids. Trimming took 2 bases from V and 4 from J, leaving 14 bases between them.

This clonotype occurred a few times. This rearrangement joins TRBV24-1 to TRBJ2-1, with 8 bases identical to TRBD1. The CDR3 is made up of 16 amino acids. V shed 4 bases, J shed 7 bases, and the junction held 11 bases outside the gene matches. Germline assignment: CDR1 KGHDR and CDR2 SFDVKD. Here the CDR3 reads CATSERDRTTWNEQFF. In DNA, the CDR3 is TGTGCCACCAGTGAGAGGGACAGGACTACGTGGAATGAGCAGTTCTTC.